This T cell receptor (beta chain) was captured by sequencing in a study of regulatory T cells in long-lasting Graves disease. Trimming stripped 1 base from V and 7 bases from J, with 16 bases between. Germline V gene lookup returns CDR1 SGHDN and CDR2 FVKESK. The CDR3 is 15 amino acids. Arm-PCR of CDR3 regions with iRepertoire HTBI primers generated TCR beta libraries. TCRdb processed the multiplex PCR reads anew with MiXCR; each CDR3 protein has one entry. Seen here are roughly 400,000 distinct CDR3 sequences, about a fifth observed once, and the top ten hold less than 25%. Regarding time point: persistent/refractory GD, antithyroid drugs over 5 years with positive TRAb. RNA isolated from PBMCs was used to make the TCR library.

Specimen: peripheral blood mononuclear cells (PBMCs), collected when the disease was refractory, from a patient treated with antithyroid drugs. The rearrangement links TRBV14 to TRBJ1-1; D remains unclear. The clonotype comes from a female donor with Graves disease. In nucleotides, the CDR3 is TGTGCCAGCAGCCAAGTCTCCGAAGGGAAGGGTGAAGCTTTCTTT. Translation gives CASSQVSEGKGEAFF.